Shown below are 3 T cell receptor beta chains from a single sample sequenced in a study of glioma-infiltrating T cells after dendritic cell vaccination. Using immunoSEQ multiplex PCR, the repertoire was profiled, and TCRdb retains in-frame clones only, with some absent. Of some 73,000 clones listed, roughly four fifths are singletons. Sequencing used blood, obtained before dendritic cell vaccination. The receptor set was obtained from a human donor with glioblastoma.

The genes are TRBV2 and TRBJ2-6; D ambiguous. V lost 4 bases and J 2 bases, leaving 9 bases between the germline ends. The germline CDR1 and CDR2 sequences are SNHLY and FYNNEI. The CDR3 loop spans 15 amino acids. CDR3 region: CASSVMSPGANVLTF. The CDR3 region has the DNA TGTGCCAGCAGTGTAATGTCTCCTGGGGCCAACGTCCTGACTTTC.

The chain is built from TRBV7-3 and TRBJ2-1; 7 positions match TRBD1. The CDR3 spans 14 residues. The V and J ends lost 5 bases and 6 bases, in that order; junction bases with no gene match: 7. Looked up from germline, CDR1 is SGHTA and CDR2 is FQGTGA. Written as DNA, the CDR3 is TGTGCCAGCAGCCCCGCGACAGGGATCAATGAGCAGTTCTTC. Translation: CASSPATGINEQFF. Drawing the rest from reference TRBV7-3 and TRBJ2-1, the complete variable domain is GAGVSQTPSNKVTEKGKYVELRCDPISGHTALYWYRQSLGQGPEFLIYFQGTGAADDSGLPNDRFFAVRPEGSVSTLKIQRTERGDSAVYLCASSPATGINEQFFGPGTRLTVL.

The rearrangement links TRBV6-1 to TRBJ2-2; TRBD1 matches at 7 bases. Looked up from germline, CDR1 is MNHNS and CDR2 is SASEGT. Trimming at V came to 5 bases and at J to 5 bases, leaving 5 bases not matched to a gene. The CDR3 runs 14 residues. CDR3 in DNA: TGTGCCAGCAGTAGACAGGGATGGACCGGGGAGCTGTTTTTT. Its protein is CASSRQGWTGELFF.